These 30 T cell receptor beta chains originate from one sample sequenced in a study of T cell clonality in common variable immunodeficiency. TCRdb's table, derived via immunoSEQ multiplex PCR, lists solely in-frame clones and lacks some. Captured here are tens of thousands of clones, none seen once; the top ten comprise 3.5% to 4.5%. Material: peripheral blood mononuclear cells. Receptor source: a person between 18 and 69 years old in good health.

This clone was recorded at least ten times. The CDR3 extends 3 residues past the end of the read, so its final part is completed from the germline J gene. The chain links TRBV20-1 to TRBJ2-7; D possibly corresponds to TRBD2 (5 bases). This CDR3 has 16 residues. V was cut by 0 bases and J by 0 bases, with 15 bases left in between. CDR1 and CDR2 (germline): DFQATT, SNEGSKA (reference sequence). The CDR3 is CSARDIGVVSSYEQYF. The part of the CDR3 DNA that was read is TGCAGTGCTAGAGATATCGGGGTAGTGAGCTCCTACGAG.

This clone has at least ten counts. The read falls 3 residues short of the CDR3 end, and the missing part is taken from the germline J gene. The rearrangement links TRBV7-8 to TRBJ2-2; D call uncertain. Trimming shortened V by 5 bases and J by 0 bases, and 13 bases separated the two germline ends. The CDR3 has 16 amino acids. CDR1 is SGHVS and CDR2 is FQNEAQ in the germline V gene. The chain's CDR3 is CASSPLKIANTGELFF. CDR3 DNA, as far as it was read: TGTGCCAGCAGCCCTCTTAAAATCGCGAACACCGGGGAG.

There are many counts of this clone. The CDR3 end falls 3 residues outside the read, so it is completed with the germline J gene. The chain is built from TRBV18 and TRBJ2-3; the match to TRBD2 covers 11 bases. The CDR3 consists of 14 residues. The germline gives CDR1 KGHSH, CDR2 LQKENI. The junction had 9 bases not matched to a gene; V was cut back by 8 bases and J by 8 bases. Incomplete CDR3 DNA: TGTGCCAGCAAGGGACTAGCGGATGCCCTTACG. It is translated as CASKGLADALT. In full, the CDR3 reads CASKGLADALTQYF.

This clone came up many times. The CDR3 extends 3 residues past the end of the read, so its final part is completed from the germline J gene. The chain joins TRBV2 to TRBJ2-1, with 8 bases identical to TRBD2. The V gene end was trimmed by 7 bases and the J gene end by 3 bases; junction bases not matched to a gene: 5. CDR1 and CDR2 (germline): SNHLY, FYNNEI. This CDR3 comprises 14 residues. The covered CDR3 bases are TGTGCCAGCACCGGGACTAGGAGCTACAATGAG. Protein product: CASTGTRSYNE. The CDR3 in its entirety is CASTGTRSYNEQFF. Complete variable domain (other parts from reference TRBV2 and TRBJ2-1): EPEVTQTPSHQVTQMGQEVILRCVPISNHLYFYWYRQILGQKVEFLVSFYNNEISEKSEIFDDQFSVERPDGSNFTLKIRSTKLEDSAMYFCASTGTRSYNEQFFGPGTRLTVL.

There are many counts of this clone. CDR3: CASSPGQGGSTDTQYF. Partial CDR3 DNA: TGTGCCAGCTCTCCCGGACAGGGTGGAAGCACAGATACG. The rearrangement uses TRBV18 and TRBJ2-3, with TRBD1 identical over 8 bases. The CDR3 goes on 3 residues after the read ends, and that part is filled in from the germline J gene. V gave up 6 bases and J gave up 0 bases; unmatched junction bases: 8. CDR1 KGHSH and CDR2 LQKENI come from the germline V gene. This CDR3 spans 16 amino acids.

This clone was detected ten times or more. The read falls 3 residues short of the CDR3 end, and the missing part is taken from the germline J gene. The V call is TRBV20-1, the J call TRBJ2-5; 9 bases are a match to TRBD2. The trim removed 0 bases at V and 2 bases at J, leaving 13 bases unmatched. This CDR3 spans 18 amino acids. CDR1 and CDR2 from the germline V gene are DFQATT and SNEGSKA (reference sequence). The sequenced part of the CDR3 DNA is TGCAGTGCTAGAGATGATAGCGGGAGTCTAGCGGATCAAGAGACC. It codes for CSARDDSGSLADQET. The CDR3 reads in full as CSARDDSGSLADQETQYF.

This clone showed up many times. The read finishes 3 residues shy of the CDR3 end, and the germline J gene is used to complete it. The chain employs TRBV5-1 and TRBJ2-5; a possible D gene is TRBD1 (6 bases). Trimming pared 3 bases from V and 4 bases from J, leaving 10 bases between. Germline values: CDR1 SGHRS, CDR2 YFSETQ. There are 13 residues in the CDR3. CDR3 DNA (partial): TGCGCCAGCAGCTCGGAAGGGGGAGAGACC. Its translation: CASSSEGGET. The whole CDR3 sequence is CASSSEGGETQYF.

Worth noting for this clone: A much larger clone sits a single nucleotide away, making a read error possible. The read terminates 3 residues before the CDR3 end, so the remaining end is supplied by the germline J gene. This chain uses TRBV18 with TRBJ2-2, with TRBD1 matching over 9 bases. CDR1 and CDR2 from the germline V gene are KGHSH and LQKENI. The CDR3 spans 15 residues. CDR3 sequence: CASSPRTGEDEKLFF. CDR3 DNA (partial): TGTGCCAGCTCACCTCGGACAGGGGAGGATGAAAAG.

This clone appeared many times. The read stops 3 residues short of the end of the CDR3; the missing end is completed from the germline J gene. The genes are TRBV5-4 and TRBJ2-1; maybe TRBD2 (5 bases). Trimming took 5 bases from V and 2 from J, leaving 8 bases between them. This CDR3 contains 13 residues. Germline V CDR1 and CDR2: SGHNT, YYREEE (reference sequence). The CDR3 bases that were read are TGTGCCAGCAGAGAGGGTGCCTACAATGAG. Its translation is CASREGAYNE. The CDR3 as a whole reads CASREGAYNEQFF.

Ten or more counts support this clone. CDR3 DNA, as far as it was read: TGCGCCAGCAAACTGATTCCGGGACTTTCCTACGAG. Its translation is CASKLIPGLSYE. The whole CDR3 region reads CASKLIPGLSYEQYF. This chain uses TRBV5-1 with TRBJ2-7; D might be TRBD2 (6 bases). Read coverage stops 3 residues before the CDR3 terminus; the germline J gene supplies the remainder. V was cut by 6 bases and J by 1 base, with 17 bases left in between. Germline assignment: CDR1 SGHRS and CDR2 YFSETQ. This CDR3 contains 15 residues.

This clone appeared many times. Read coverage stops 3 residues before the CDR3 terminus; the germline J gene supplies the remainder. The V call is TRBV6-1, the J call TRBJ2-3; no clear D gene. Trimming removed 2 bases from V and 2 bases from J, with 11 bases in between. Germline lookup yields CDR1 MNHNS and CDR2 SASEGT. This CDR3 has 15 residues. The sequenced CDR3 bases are TGTGCCAGCAGTGAATTGGGCCAATTCACAGATACG. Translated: CASSELGQFTDT. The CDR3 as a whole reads CASSELGQFTDTQYF.

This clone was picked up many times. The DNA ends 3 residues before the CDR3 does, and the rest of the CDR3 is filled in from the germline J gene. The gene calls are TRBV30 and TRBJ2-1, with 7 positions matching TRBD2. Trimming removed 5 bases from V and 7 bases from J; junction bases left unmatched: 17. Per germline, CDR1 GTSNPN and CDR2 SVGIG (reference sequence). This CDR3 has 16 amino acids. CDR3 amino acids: CAWREASNLGVNEQFF. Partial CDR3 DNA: TGTGCCTGGCGGGAGGCTAGCAATTTGGGAGTAAATGAG. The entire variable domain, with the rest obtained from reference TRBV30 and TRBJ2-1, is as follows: SQTIHQWPATLVQPVGSPLSLECTVEGTSNPNLYWYRQAAGRGLQLLFYSVGIGQISSEVPQNLSASRPQDRQFILSSKKLLLSDSGFYLCAWREASNLGVNEQFFGPGTRLTVL.

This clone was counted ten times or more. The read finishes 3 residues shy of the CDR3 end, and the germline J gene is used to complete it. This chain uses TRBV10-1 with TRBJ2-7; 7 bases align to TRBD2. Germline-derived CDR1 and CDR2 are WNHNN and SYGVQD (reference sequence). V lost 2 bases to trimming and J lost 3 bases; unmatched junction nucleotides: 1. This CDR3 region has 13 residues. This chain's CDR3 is CASSESGNYEQYF. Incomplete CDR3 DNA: TGCGCCAGCAGTGAGAGCGGGAACTACGAG.

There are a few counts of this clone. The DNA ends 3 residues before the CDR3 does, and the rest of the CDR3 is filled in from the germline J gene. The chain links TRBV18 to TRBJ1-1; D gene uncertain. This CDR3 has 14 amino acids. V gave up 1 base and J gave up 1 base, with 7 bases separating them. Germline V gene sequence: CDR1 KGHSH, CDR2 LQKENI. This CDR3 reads CASSPQHPNTEAFF. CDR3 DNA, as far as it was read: TGTGCCAGCTCACCACAGCACCCGAACACTGAA.

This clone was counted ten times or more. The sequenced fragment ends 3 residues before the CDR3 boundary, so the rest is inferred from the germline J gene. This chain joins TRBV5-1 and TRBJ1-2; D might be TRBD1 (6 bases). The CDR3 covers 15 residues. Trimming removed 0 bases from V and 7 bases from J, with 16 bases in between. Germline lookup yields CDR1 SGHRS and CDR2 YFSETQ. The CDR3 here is CASSLAQQGRGGYTF. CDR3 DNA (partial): TGCGCCAGCAGCTTGGCTCAACAGGGTAGGGGTGGC.

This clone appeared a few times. CDR3 sequence: CASSLAGDSPLHF. The part of the CDR3 DNA that was read is TGTGCCAGTAGTCTGGCAGGGGATTCACCC. V gene TRBV19 combines with J gene TRBJ1-6, with a tentative D call TRBD1 (6 bases). Read data end 3 residues before the CDR3 end; the end is taken from the germline J gene. The CDR3 consists of 13 residues. V was trimmed by 5 bases and J by 8 bases, leaving 10 bases between them. Germline V CDR1 and CDR2: LNHDA, SQIVND (reference sequence).

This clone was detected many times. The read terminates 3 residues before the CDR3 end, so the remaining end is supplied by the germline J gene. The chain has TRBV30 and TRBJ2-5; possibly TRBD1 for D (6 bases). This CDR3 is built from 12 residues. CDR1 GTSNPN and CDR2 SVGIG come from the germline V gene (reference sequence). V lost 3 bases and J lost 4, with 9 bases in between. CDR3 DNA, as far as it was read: TGTGCCTGGAGCCAACAGGGAGAGACC. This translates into CAWSQQGET. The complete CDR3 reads CAWSQQGETQYF.

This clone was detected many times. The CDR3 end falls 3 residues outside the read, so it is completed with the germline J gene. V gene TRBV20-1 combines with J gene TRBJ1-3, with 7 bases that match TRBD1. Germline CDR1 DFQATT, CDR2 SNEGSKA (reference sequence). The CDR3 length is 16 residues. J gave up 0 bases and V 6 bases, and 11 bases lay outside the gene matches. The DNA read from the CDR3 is TGCAGTGCCCATAAGACAGGGATCGACTCTGGAAACACC. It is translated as CSAHKTGIDSGNT. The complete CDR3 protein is CSAHKTGIDSGNTIYF.

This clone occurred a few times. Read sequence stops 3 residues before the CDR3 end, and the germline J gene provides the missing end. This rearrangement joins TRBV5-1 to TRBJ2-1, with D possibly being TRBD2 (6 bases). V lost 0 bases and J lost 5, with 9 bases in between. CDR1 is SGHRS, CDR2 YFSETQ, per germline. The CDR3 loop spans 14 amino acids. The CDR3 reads CASSLGGAHNEQFF. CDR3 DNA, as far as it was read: TGCGCCAGCAGCTTGGGCGGGGCCCACAATGAG.

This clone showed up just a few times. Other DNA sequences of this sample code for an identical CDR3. CDR3 protein: CASSLMGRGAFF. CDR3 bases read: TGTGCCAGCAGCTTAATGGGGAGGGGA. This chain uses TRBV7-2 with TRBJ1-1; tentative D call: TRBD1 (5 bases). Read coverage stops 3 residues before the CDR3 terminus; the germline J gene supplies the remainder. CDR3 length: 12 residues. The germline gives CDR1 SGHTA, CDR2 FQGNSA.

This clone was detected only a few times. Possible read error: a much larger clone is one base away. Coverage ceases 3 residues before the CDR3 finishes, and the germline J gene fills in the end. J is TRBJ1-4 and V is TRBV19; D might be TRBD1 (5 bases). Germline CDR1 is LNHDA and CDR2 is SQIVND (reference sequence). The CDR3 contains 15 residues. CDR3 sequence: CASRRGHSGANVLFF. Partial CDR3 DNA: TGTGCCAGTAGACGTGGGCATTCTGGGGCCAACGTA.

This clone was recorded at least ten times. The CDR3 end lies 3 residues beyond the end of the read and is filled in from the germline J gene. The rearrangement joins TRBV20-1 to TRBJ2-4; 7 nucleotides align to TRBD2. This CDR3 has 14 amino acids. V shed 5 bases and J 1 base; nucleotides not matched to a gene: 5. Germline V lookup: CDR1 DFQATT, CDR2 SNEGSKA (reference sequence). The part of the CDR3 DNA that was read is TGCAGTGCTGTGGGGGGGGAGGCCAAAAACATT. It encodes CSAVGGEAKNI. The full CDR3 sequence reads CSAVGGEAKNIQYF.

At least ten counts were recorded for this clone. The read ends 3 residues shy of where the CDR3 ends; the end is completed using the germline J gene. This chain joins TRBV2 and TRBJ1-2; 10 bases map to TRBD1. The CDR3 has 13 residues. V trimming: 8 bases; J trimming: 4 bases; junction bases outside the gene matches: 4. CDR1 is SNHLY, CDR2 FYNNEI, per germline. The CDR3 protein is CASRDRGFYGYTF. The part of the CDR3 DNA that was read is TGTGCCAGCCGGGACAGGGGATTCTATGGC.

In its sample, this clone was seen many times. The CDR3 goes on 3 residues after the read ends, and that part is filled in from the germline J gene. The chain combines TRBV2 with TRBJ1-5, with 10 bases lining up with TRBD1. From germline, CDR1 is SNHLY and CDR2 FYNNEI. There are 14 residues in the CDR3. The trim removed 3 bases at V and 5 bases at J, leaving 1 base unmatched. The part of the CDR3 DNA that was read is TGTGCCAGCAGTGACGACAGGGGGCATCAGCCC. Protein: CASSDDRGHQP. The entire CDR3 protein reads CASSDDRGHQPQHF.

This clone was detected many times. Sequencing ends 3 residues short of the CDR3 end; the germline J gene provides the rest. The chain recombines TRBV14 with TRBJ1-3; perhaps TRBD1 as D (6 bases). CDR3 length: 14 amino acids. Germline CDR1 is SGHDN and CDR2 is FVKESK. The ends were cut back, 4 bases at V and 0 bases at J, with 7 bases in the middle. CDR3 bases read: TGTGCCAGCAGCCCGGGACACTCTGGAAACACC. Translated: CASSPGHSGNT. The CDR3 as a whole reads CASSPGHSGNTIYF.

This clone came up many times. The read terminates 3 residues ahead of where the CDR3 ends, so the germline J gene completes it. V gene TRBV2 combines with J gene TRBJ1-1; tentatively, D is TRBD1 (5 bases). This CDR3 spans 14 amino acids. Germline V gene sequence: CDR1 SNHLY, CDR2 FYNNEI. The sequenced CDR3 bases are TGTGCCAGCAGCGTTCGGCAGGGAGGAGTGAAA. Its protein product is CASSVRQGGVK. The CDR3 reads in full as CASSVRQGGVKAFF.

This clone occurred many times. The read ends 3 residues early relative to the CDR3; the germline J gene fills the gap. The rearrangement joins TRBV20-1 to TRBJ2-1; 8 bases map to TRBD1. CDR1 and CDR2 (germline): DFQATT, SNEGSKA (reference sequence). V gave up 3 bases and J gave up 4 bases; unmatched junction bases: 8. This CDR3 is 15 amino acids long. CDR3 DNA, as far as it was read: TGCAGTGCTAGTTACCGGGACAGGCTATACAATGAG. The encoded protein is CSASYRDRLYNE. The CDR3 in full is CSASYRDRLYNEQFF.

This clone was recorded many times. The CDR3 here is CAWSTWTSGSQNEQFF. The covered CDR3 bases are TGTGCCTGGAGTACCTGGACTAGCGGGAGTCAGAATGAG. This chain uses TRBV30 with TRBJ2-1; 13 nucleotides match TRBD2. The CDR3 goes on 3 residues after the read ends, and that part is filled in from the germline J gene. V dropped 2 bases and J dropped 7; count of bases not matched to a gene: 8. The germline V gene has CDR1 GTSNPN and CDR2 SVGIG (reference sequence). The CDR3 has 16 residues.

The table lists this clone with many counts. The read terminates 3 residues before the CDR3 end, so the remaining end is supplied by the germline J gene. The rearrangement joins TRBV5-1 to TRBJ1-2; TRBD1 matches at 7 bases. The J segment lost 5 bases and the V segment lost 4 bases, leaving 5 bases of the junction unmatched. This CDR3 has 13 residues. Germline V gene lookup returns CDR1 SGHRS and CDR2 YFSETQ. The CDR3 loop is CASSGGTEYGYTF. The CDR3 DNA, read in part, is TGCGCCAGCAGCGGCGGGACAGAGTATGGC.

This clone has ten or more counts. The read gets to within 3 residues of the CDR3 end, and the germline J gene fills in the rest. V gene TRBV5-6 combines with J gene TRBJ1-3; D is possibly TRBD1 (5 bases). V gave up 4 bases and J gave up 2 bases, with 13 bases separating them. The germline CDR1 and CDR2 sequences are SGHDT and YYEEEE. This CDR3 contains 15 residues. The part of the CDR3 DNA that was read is TGTGCCAGCAGCCCCCTGGGGGGGGCTGGAAACACC. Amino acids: CASSPLGGAGNT. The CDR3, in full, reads CASSPLGGAGNTIYF.